These 31 T cell receptor beta chains share one sample of origin, sequenced in a study of T cells in Graves' hyperthyroidism and ophthalmopathy (dated by TCRdb to the late 2010s). Libraries were made using multiplex PCR. Sequenced on an Illumina HiSeq 2000. The TCR beta CDR3 regions were amplified from RNA transcripts. For the first round of RT-PCR on the TCR CDR3, the HTBI primer set was used together with the Qiagen OneStep RT-PCR kit. Clones were called with MiXCR by TCRdb after fastp trimmed the public reads at Q25, and only in-frame beta chains were retained. CDR3 protein duplicates are merged, each entry listing the most common genes and DNA. The sample table holds a few hundred thousand distinct CDR3 sequences, of which about 20% were seen once. The top ten hold around 50% of the sample. Specimen: blood. Receptors were obtained from a woman in her sixties or seventies with Graves' ophthalmopathy.

This clonotype was counted at least ten times. This chain connects TRBV6-1 to TRBJ1-2; TRBD1 matches 10 bases. The CDR3 loop spans 13 amino acids. The V gene's germline CDR1 is MNHNS and CDR2 SASEGT. After removal of 5 bases from V and 7 bases from J, the junction contained 4 bases not matched to a gene. The CDR3, as DNA: TGTGCCAGCAGTAAGGGACAGGGGCTTGGCTACACCTTC. Translated: CASSKGQGLGYTF.

J is TRBJ1-6 and V is TRBV27; D uncertain. The CDR3 runs to 14 residues. V was pared by 2 bases and J by 6 bases, with 8 bases between. Germline CDR1 and CDR2: MNHEY and SMNVEV (reference sequence). As DNA, the CDR3 is TGTGCCAGCAGTTTAAAAGGAGTTAATTCACCCCTCCACTTT. It encodes CASSLKGVNSPLHF.

V usage is TRBV7-8 and J usage is TRBJ1-5; D unresolved. Germline CDR1 and CDR2: SGHVS and FQNEAQ. The V end was cut by 5 bases, the J end by 2 bases, with 16 bases between. The CDR3 is 16 residues long. The CDR3 sequence: CASSPAGGVRNQPQHF. In DNA form, the CDR3 reads TGTGCCAGCAGCCCAGCGGGTGGGGTCCGCAATCAGCCCCAGCATTTT.

This clonotype showed up just once. The J gene is TRBJ1-2, the V gene TRBV24-1; D uncertain. Trimming took 4 bases from V and 8 from J, leaving 7 bases between them. In germline, CDR1 is KGHDR, CDR2 SFDVKD. CDR3 length: 11 residues. The CDR3 DNA sequence: TGTGCCACCAGTGACCCTGGGGGCTACACCTTC. Protein: CATSDPGGYTF.

This clonotype has a count of ten or more. The V call is TRBV5-1, the J call TRBJ2-3, with D possibly matching TRBD2 (5 bases). The CDR3 loop spans 14 amino acids. Looked up from germline, CDR1 is SGHRS and CDR2 is YFSETQ. The germline V and J ends were trimmed by 7 bases and 2 bases, with 14 bases remaining between them. In nucleotides, the CDR3 is TGCGCCAGCCAAGCGGAAGGATTCACAGATACGCAGTATTTT. It codes for CASQAEGFTDTQYF.

This clonotype was picked up many times. This rearrangement joins TRBV30 to TRBJ1-1; the D gene is possibly TRBD1 (5 bases). The germline CDR1 and CDR2 sequences are GTSNPN and SVGIG (reference sequence). The CDR3 runs 14 residues. With 7 bases removed from V and 1 base from J, the gap between germline ends came to 16 bases. Here the CDR3 reads CASRQYGANTEAFF. CDR3 in DNA: TGTGCCTCTCGACAGTATGGGGCGAACACTGAAGCTTTCTTT.

A remark on this clonotype: A single base separates this from a much larger clone, so it may be a read error. The rearrangement links TRBV20-1 to TRBJ2-1; 11 bases are a match to TRBD1. Matching the DNA end better, TRBJ2-7 makes the J call doubtful. The CDR3 consists of 16 residues. CDR1 and CDR2 (germline): DFQATT, SNEGSKA (reference sequence). The CDR3 DNA sequence: TGCAGTGCTAGAGTAGGAGGACAGGGGGCTTGGAATGAGCAGTACTTC. It codes for CSARVGGQGAWNEQYF.

The rearrangement uses TRBV14 and TRBJ2-6; D uncertain. V was trimmed by 0 bases and J by 4 bases, leaving 4 bases between them. Germline loops: CDR1 SGHDN, CDR2 FVKESK. CDR3 length: 14 amino acids. The CDR3 region has the DNA TGTGCCAGCAGCCAAGACACCGGGGCCAACGTCCTGACTTTC. Its protein is CASSQDTGANVLTF.

This clonotype was seen more than once but under ten times. J is TRBJ1-2 and V is TRBV12-3 or TRBV12-4; D ambiguous. CDR3 size: 13 residues. V lost 3 bases and J lost 6, with 11 bases in between. CDR3 region: CASSFEGPHGYTF. Here the CDR3 DNA reads TGTGCCAGCAGTTTTGAAGGGCCCCATGGCTACACCTTC.

V is TRBV19 and J is TRBJ1-1; D might be TRBD1 (6 bases). The ends were cut back, 3 bases at V and 0 bases at J, with 11 bases in the middle. This CDR3 is 15 amino acids long. Per germline, CDR1 LNHDA and CDR2 SQIVND (reference sequence). Here the CDR3 DNA reads TGTGCCAGTAGTATCAGGACAGAGATGAACACTGAAGCTTTCTTT. Amino acid sequence: CASSIRTEMNTEAFF.

This clonotype was seen ten or more times. V usage is TRBV6-1 and J usage is TRBJ1-2; D remains ambiguous. The CDR3 is made up of 14 amino acids. V was cut by 1 base and J by 4 bases, with 10 bases left in between. Germline lookup yields CDR1 MNHNS and CDR2 SASEGT. The CDR3 loop is CASSEDGRSYGYTF. The CDR3 bases are TGTGCCAGCAGTGAAGACGGGCGGTCCTATGGCTACACCTTC.

This clonotype was counted only a few times. The chain has TRBV19 and TRBJ2-1; D unclear. From germline, CDR1 is LNHDA and CDR2 SQIVND (reference sequence). V was cut by 3 bases and J by 1 base, with 10 bases left in between. CDR3 length: 15 residues. CDR3 in DNA: TGTGCCAGTAGTATTAGGCCAAGTTCCTACAATGAGCAGTTCTTC. Translated, it gives CASSIRPSSYNEQFF.

This rearrangement joins TRBV18 to TRBJ2-1; D is ambiguous. Trimming took off 6 bases at V and 0 bases at J, with 15 bases between the two ends. Per germline, CDR1 KGHSH and CDR2 LQKENI. The CDR3 runs 16 residues. The CDR3 DNA reads TGTGCCAGCTCCCTGATGTCCCCCGCCTCCTACAATGAGCAGTTCTTC. This gives the protein CASSLMSPASYNEQFF.

This clonotype was seen once. With a much larger clone just one base away, this may be a read error. This chain uses TRBV28 with TRBJ2-5; D perhaps matches TRBD2 (6 bases). Germline assignment: CDR1 MDHEN and CDR2 SYDVKM. The CDR3 contains 14 residues. The CDR3 reads CAGSSTSYQETQYF. In DNA form, the CDR3 reads TGTGCCGGCAGTTCGACTAGTTATCAAGAGACCCAGTACTTC. Complete variable domain (other parts from reference TRBV28 and TRBJ2-5): DVKVTQSSRYLVKRTGEKVFLECVQDMDHENMFWYRQDPGLGLRLIYFSYDVKMKEKGDIPEGYSVSREKKERFSLILESASTNQTSMYLCAGSSTSYQETQYFGPGTRLLVL.

This clonotype was detected only a few times. The chain combines TRBV7-8 with TRBJ2-5; a weak D match, TRBD2 (6 bases). The V end was cut by 2 bases, the J end by 4 bases, with 17 bases between. CDR3 length: 16 residues. The V gene's germline CDR1 is SGHVS and CDR2 FQNEAQ. The CDR3 region is CASSLFGGGAAETQYF. The CDR3 DNA reads TGTGCCAGCAGCTTATTTGGGGGAGGAGCGGCAGAGACCCAGTACTTC.

Notes on this clonotype: Being one base from a much bigger clone, this may be a read error. The DNA for the CDR3 is TGTGCCAGCCCACCGAACGGGCAGACCCAGTACTTC. Translated, it gives CASPPNGQTQYF. V and J are TRBV18 and TRBJ2-5; D remains unclear. There are 12 residues in the CDR3. Per germline, CDR1 KGHSH and CDR2 LQKENI.

V usage is TRBV6-1 and J usage is TRBJ2-2, with a possible D match to TRBD2 (5 bases). V dropped 6 bases and J dropped 6 bases, with 20 bases sitting between them. Per germline, CDR1 MNHNS and CDR2 SASEGT. This CDR3 comprises 16 residues. CDR3 sequence: CASRETLTSGAGELFF. The CDR3 DNA follows: TGTGCCAGCAGGGAAACCCTAACCTCCGGGGCCGGGGAGCTGTTTTTT.

The V call is TRBV11-2, the J call TRBJ1-3; D not resolved. This CDR3 region has 12 residues. Per germline, CDR1 SGHAT and CDR2 FQNNGV. V dropped 4 bases and J dropped 5 bases, with 6 bases sitting between them. The CDR3 DNA follows: TGTGCCAGCAGCTCCGGCAGAAACACCATATATTTT. It is translated as CASSSGRNTIYF. The full variable domain, its missing parts supplied by reference TRBV11-2 and TRBJ1-3, is EAGVAQSPRYKIIEKRQSVAFWCNPISGHATLYWYQQILGQGPKLLIQFQNNGVVDDSQLPKDRFSAERLKGVDSTLKIQPAKLEDSAVYLCASSSGRNTIYFGEGSWLTVV.

The genes are TRBV29-1 and TRBJ1-1; 8 nucleotides agree with TRBD1. Germline V gene lookup returns CDR1 SQVTM and CDR2 ANQGSEA. The ends lost 4 bases at V and 2 bases at J; junction bases unmatched: 12. The CDR3 is 16 residues long. The CDR3 DNA reads TGCAGCGTTGGGGATGTCAGGGGGCTTTTTAACACTGAAGCTTTCTTT. This gives the protein CSVGDVRGLFNTEAFF.

The sample holds many counts of this clonotype. This sequence joins TRBV28 and TRBJ1-1; D not certain. V was cut by 2 bases and J by 5 bases, with 12 bases left in between. There are 14 residues in the CDR3. In germline, CDR1 is MDHEN, CDR2 SYDVKM. The CDR3 spells CASSLDVGRTEAFF. The CDR3 nucleotides read TGTGCCAGCAGTTTAGATGTAGGGCGAACTGAAGCTTTCTTT.

The V gene is TRBV5-1, the J gene TRBJ1-1, with 9 bases aligning to TRBD1. V gave up 3 bases and J gave up 7 bases; unmatched junction bases: 4. The germline V gene encodes CDR1 SGHRS and CDR2 YFSETQ. The CDR3 is 13 residues long. For the CDR3, the DNA is TGCGCCAGCAGCTCCGGGACAGGGATTGAAGCTTTCTTT. Its translation is CASSSGTGIEAFF.

The chain has TRBV10-3 and TRBJ2-2; D is ambiguous. Trimming removed 4 bases at V and 4 bases at J, with 4 bases between. The length of the CDR3 is 12 residues. Germline V CDR1 and CDR2: ENHRY, SYGVKD. In nucleotides, the CDR3 is TGTGCCATCAGTGGGCTCACCGGGGAGCTGTTTTTT. Translating it yields CAISGLTGELFF.

This chain connects TRBV18 to TRBJ2-5; D is unresolved. Trimming shortened V by 9 bases and J by 5 bases, and 13 bases separated the two germline ends. The CDR3 totals 12 residues. Germline CDR1 reads KGHSH; CDR2 reads LQKENI. CDR3: CASHIGRETQYF. CDR3 coding DNA: TGTGCCAGTCACATCGGTCGGGAGACCCAGTACTTC.

This clonotype was detected a few times. The chain carries TRBV5-1 and TRBJ2-3; the D gene is possibly TRBD2 (6 bases). V was trimmed by 4 bases and J by 4 bases, leaving 16 bases between them. Germline lookup yields CDR1 SGHRS and CDR2 YFSETQ. The CDR3 consists of 15 residues. In nucleotides, the CDR3 is TGCGCCAGCAGCGGGACTCCTTCTCACGCAGATACGCAGTATTTT. Amino acid sequence: CASSGTPSHADTQYF.

In its sample, this clonotype was seen many times. The chain links TRBV12-3 or TRBV12-4 to TRBJ2-1, with D tentatively TRBD2 (5 bases). V dropped 5 bases and J dropped 2 bases, with 16 bases sitting between them. The CDR3 consists of 16 residues. CDR3 coding DNA: TGTGCCAGCAGTCCTCGGACTGGGTCAGCCTACAATGAGCAGTTCTTC. This gives the protein CASSPRTGSAYNEQFF.

In its sample, this clonotype was seen a few times. The chain has TRBV15 and TRBJ1-1; 10 bases agree with TRBD1. V lost 0 bases to trimming and J lost 4 bases; unmatched junction nucleotides: 11. The CDR3 loop spans 18 amino acids. Germline V gene data show CDR1 as LNHNV and CDR2 as YYDKDF (reference sequence). The CDR3 region is CATSREIDRGHGGTEAFF. In DNA, the CDR3 is TGTGCCACCAGCAGAGAGATTGACAGGGGGCATGGGGGCACTGAAGCTTTCTTT.

With regard to this clonotype: This may arise from a read error, as a much more abundant clone is one base away. This chain uses TRBV7-9 with TRBJ2-3; 12 nucleotides align to TRBD2. V trimming: 3 bases; J trimming: 2 bases; junction bases outside the gene matches: 3. Germline V CDR1 and CDR2: SEHNR, FQNEAQ (reference sequence). This CDR3 has 16 residues. In DNA, the CDR3 is TGTGCCAGCAGCTTCGGACTAGCGGGAAACACAGATACGCAGTATTTT. Translated, it gives CASSFGLAGNTDTQYF. Combining the CDR3 with reference TRBV7-9 and TRBJ2-3 gives the whole variable domain DTGVSQNPRHKITKRGQNVTFRCDPISEHNRLYWYRQTLGQGPEFLTYFQNEAQLEKSRLLSDRFSAERPKGSFSTLEIQRTEQGDSAMYLCASSFGLAGNTDTQYFGPGTRLTVL.

At least ten counts were recorded for this clonotype. This chain connects TRBV27 to TRBJ1-4; D is undetermined. The V end lost 8 bases, the J end lost 0 bases, and 10 bases lay between the germline ends. Germline loops: CDR1 MNHEY, CDR2 SMNVEV (reference sequence). CDR3 length equals 14 residues. The CDR3 DNA reads TGTGCCAGCGGACTTCAGGCAACTAATGAAAAACTGTTTTTT. Translated, it gives CASGLQATNEKLFF. Drawing the rest from reference TRBV27 and TRBJ1-4, the complete variable domain is EAQVTQNPRYLITVTGKKLTVTCSQNMNHEYMSWYRQDPGLGLRQIYYSMNVEVTDKGDVPEGYKVSRKEKRNFPLILESPSPNQTSLYFCASGLQATNEKLFFGSGTQLSVL.

The chain joins TRBV14 to TRBJ2-7; 15 nucleotides align to TRBD2. The CDR3 loop spans 16 amino acids. From germline, CDR1 is SGHDN and CDR2 FVKESK. With V trimmed by 4 bases and J by 3 bases, 4 bases remained unmatched. The CDR3 loop reads CASSRRTSGRDYEQYF. In DNA, the CDR3 is TGTGCCAGCAGCCGGAGGACTAGCGGGAGGGACTACGAGCAGTACTTC.

This clonotype was detected only a few times. This chain connects TRBV29-1 to TRBJ1-1; 7 bases line up with TRBD1. V lost 7 bases, J lost 5 bases, and 1 base stayed unmatched. The CDR3 spans 10 residues. CDR1 SQVTM and CDR2 ANQGSEA come from the germline V gene. DNA for the CDR3: TGCAGCGCACAGGGGACTGAAGCTTTCTTT. This codes for CSAQGTEAFF.

Details on this clonotype: The junction and the germline gene differ at one end; a read error may be behind it. The chain has TRBV12-3 or TRBV12-4 and TRBJ1-1; D possibly corresponds to TRBD1 (6 bases). This CDR3 region has 15 residues. This chain's CDR3 is CAGSLDGGRYTEAFF. DNA of the CDR3: TGTGCCGGCAGTTTAGATGGGGGGCGGTACACTGAAGCTTTCTTT.